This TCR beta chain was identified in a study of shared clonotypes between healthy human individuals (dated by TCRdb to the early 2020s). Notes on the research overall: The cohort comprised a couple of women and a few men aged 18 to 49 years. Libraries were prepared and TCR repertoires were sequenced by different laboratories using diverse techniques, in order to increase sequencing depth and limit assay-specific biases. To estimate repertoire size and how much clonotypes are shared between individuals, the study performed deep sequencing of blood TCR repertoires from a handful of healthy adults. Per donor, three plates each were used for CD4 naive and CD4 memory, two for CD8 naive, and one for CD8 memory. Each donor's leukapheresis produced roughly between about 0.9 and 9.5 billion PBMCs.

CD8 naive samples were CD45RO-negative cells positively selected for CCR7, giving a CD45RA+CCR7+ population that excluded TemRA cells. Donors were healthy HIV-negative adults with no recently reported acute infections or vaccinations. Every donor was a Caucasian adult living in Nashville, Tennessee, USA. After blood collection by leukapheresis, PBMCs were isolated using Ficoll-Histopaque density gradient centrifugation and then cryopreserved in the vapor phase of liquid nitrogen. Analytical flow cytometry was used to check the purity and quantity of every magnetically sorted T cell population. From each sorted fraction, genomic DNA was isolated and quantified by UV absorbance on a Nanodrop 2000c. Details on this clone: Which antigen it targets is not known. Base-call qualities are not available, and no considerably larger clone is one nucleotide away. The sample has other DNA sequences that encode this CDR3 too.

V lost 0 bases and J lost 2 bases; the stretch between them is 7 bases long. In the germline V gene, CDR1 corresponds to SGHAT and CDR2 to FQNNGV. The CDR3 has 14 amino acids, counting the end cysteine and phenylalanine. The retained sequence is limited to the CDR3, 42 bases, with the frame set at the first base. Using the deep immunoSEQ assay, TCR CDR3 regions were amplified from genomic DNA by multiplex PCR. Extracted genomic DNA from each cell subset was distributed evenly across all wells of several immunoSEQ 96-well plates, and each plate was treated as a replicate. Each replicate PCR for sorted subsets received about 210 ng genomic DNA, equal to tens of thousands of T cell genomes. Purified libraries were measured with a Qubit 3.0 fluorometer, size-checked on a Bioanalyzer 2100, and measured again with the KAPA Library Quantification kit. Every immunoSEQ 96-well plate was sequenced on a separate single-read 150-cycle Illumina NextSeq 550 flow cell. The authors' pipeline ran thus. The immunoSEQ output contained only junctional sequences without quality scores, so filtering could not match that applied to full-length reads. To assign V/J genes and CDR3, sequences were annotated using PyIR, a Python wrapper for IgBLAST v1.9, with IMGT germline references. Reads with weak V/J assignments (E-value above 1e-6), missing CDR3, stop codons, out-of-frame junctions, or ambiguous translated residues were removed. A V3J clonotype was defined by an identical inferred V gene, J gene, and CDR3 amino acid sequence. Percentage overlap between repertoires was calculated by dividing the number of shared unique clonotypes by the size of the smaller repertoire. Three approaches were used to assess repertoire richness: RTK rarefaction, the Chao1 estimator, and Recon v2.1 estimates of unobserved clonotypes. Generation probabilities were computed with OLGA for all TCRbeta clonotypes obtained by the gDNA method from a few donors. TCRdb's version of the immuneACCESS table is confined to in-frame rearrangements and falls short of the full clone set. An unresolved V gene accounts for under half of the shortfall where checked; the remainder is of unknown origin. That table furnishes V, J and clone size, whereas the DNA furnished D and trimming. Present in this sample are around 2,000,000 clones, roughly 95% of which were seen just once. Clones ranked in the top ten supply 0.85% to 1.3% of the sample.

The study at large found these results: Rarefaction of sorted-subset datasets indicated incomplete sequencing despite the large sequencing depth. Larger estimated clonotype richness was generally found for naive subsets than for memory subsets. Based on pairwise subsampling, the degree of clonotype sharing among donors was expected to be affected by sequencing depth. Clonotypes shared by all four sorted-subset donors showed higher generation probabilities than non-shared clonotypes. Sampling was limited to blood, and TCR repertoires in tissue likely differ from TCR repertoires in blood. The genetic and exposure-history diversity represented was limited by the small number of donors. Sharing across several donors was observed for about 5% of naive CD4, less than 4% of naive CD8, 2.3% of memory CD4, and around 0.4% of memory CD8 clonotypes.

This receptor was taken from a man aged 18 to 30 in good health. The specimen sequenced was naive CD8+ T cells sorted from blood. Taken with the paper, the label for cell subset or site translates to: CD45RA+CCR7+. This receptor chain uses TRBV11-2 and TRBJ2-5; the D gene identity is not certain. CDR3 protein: CASSLDPSQETQYF. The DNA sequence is TGTGCCAGCAGCTTAGATCCCTCTCAAGAGACCCAGTACTTC.